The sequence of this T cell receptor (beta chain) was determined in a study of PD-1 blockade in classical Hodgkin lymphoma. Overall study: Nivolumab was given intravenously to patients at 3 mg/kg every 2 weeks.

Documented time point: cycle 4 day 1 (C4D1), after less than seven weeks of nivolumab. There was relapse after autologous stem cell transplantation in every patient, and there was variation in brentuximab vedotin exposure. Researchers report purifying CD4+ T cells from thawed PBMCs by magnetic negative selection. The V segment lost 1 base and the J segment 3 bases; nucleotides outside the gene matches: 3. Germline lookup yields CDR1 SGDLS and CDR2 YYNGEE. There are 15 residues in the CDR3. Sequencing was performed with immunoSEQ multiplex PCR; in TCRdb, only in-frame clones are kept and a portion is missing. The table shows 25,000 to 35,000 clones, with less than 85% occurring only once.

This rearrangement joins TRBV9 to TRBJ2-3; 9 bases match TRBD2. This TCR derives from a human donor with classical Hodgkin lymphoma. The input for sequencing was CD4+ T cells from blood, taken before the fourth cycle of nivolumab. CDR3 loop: CASSVRLAGTDTQYF. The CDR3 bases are TGTGCCAGCAGCGTACGGCTAGCGGGGACAGATACGCAGTATTTT.